This is a list of T cell receptor beta chains from one sample in a study of molecular identifiers for immune sequencing clone quantification. MiXCR, applied by TCRdb to the PCR reads, yields one record per CDR3 protein. The sample has over 85,000 distinct CDR3 sequences; 30% to 45% are singletons. The source material was naive CD8+ T cells from blood, with Jurkat cell RNA spiked in. Source of these receptors: a human donor in good health. Some libraries in this study had Jurkat cell RNA spiked in. Each CDR3 is given with its conserved first and last residue. The D gene is left open where the match is weak. Clone size is not always given. Where it is, it says once, few, many or a class for expanded clones.

TRBV19	TRBJ2-3	.	.	CATTLGPDTQYF	TGTGCCACCACCCTCGGGCCAGATACGCAGTATTTT
TRBV6-5	TRBJ2-6	TRBD1	few	CASSYSMDRGLPGANVLTF	TGTGCCAGCAGTTACTCGATGGACAGGGGGCTGCCTGGGGCCAACGTCCTGACTTTC
TRBV10-2	TRBJ2-7	.	few	CASNRAGAGEQYF	TGCGCCAGCAACAGGGCGGGAGCTGGCGAGCAGTACTTC
TRBV9	TRBJ2-1	.	.	CASTLGHPYNEQFF	TGTGCCAGCACATTGGGGCATCCCTACAATGAGCAGTTCTTC
TRBV28	TRBJ2-5	.	few	CASSFGQQNQETQYF	TGTGCCAGCAGTTTCGGACAGCAGAACCAAGAGACCCAGTACTTC
TRBV18	TRBJ2-3	.	.	CASSRQETSTDTQYF	TGTGCCAGCTCACGACAGGAAACTAGCACAGATACGCAGTATTTT
TRBV29-1	TRBJ2-3	.	.	CSVEELEAGTDTQYF	TGCAGCGTTGAAGAACTTGAGGCCGGCACAGATACGCAGTATTTT
TRBV6-1	TRBJ1-2	.	once	CASSELGEANYGYTF	TGTGCCAGCAGTGAATTGGGTGAGGCTAACTATGGCTACACCTTC
TRBV28	TRBJ1-5	.	few	CASIARVSNQPQHF	TGTGCCAGCATCGCTCGCGTTAGCAATCAGCCCCAGCATTTT
TRBV20-1	TRBJ1-6	.	.	CSPTGGTASPLHF	TGCAGTCCCACAGGAGGGACTGCTTCACCCCTCCACTTT
TRBV28	TRBJ2-2	.	few	CASSLPGVGELFF	TGTGCCAGCAGTTTACCTGGAGTAGGGGAGCTGTTTTTT
TRBV11-2	TRBJ2-1	TRBD2	.	CASSFGGLAANNEQFF	TGTGCCAGCAGCTTTGGTGGACTAGCGGCTAACAATGAGCAGTTCTTC
TRBV24-1	TRBJ2-3	.	.	CATSDYRDHSTDTQYF	TGTGCCACCAGTGATTACCGGGACCATAGCACAGATACGCAGTATTTT
TRBV6-1	TRBJ2-1	TRBD2	few	CASSGLAGRNEQFF	TGTGCCAGCAGTGGACTAGCAGGGAGGAATGAGCAGTTCTTC
TRBV29-1	TRBJ2-7	.	few	CSAGSSYEQYF	TGCAGCGCAGGGAGCTCCTACGAGCAGTACTTC
TRBV28	TRBJ2-3	.	few	CAPIRCNNLTDTQYF	TGTGCCCCTATTCGATGCAACAATCTCACAGATACGCAGTATTTT
TRBV10-2	TRBJ1-1	.	few	CASSADNTEAFF	TGCGCCAGCAGTGCGGACAACACTGAAGCTTTCTTT
TRBV15	TRBJ1-2	.	.	CATSRESRQGWGYGYTF	TGTGCCACCAGCAGAGAAAGTCGGCAGGGTTGGGGCTATGGCTACACCTTC
TRBV27	TRBJ1-5	.	.	CASSSGLAGNQPRHF	TGTGCCAGCAGTTCAGGGTTGGCGGGCAATCAGCCCCGGCATTTT
TRBV29-1	TRBJ2-5	.	few	CSVAPGAVQETQYF	TGCAGCGTTGCCCCAGGGGCTGTACAAGAGACCCAGTACTTC
TRBV7-2	TRBJ2-5	TRBD1	many	CASSQTGGWEETQYF	TGTGCCAGCAGCCAAACAGGGGGCTGGGAGGAGACCCAGTACTTC
TRBV19	TRBJ2-2	TRBD2	.	CASSMGRLAGHTGELFF	TGTGCCAGTAGTATGGGAAGGCTAGCGGGGCACACCGGGGAGCTGTTTTTT
TRBV24-1	TRBJ2-3	.	few	CATSAPVGGTDTQYF	TGTGCCACCAGTGCCCCAGTGGGGGGCACAGATACGCAGTATTTT
TRBV28	TRBJ1-1	.	.	CARSLLRLNTEAFF	TGTGCCAGAAGTTTACTCCGCCTGAACACTGAAGCTTTCTTT
TRBV4-3	TRBJ1-4	TRBD1	few	CASSQPGQGDEKLFF	TGCGCCAGCAGCCAACCTGGACAGGGGGATGAAAAACTGTTTTTT
TRBV6-2/TRBV6-3	TRBJ2-2	.	.	CVSRYTGELFF	TGTGTCAGCAGGTATACCGGGGAGCTTTTTTTT